The clone carrying this T cell receptor (beta chain) has more than one count but fewer than ten. The sample contains more than one DNA sequence encoding this CDR3. V was cut by 0 bases and J by 4 bases, with 8 bases left in between. Germline V gene sequence: CDR1 SGDLS, CDR2 YYNGEE. There are 14 residues in the CDR3. Repertoires were generated with immunoSEQ multiplex PCR, while TCRdb's copy carries only in-frame clones and drops some. The sample includes roughly 150,000 clones, more than 85% of them seen just once. These data originate in a study of blood T cell repertoires in COVID-19. The receptor comes from a woman at least 80 years old with COVID-19, enrolled during active disease. The sample consisted of peripheral blood. This chain uses TRBV9 with TRBJ1-3; D is ambiguous. CDR3 loop: CASSVAGSGNTIYF. The CDR3 DNA sequence: TGTGCCAGCAGCGTAGCCGGGTCCGGAAACACCATATATTTT.